This T cell receptor beta chain was documented in a study of OX40 agonist ivuxolimab in advanced cancers. General study results and limits: Low clonal expansion, among the lowest seen, marked partial responders at 0.1-3.0 mg/kg. At 0.1 to 3.0 mg/kg, clonal expansion of CD4+ and CD8+ blood T cells had occurred by week 6. In general, CD8+ T cells held more expanded clones than CD4+ did, on average.

In this sample, this clone turned up a few times. The antigen remains unidentified. Only in-frame clones appear in the TCRdb table, and some are missing; sequencing was by immunoSEQ multiplex PCR. The sample comprises about 62,000 clones, about 85% of which are singletons, and 3.7% rests with the top ten. Germline V gene lookup returns CDR1 SGHNT and CDR2 YENEEA. The CDR3 runs to 14 residues. Deletions cut 0 bases from V and 6 bases from J, with 11 bases between. The sequence derives from an adult with an advanced solid tumor such as melanoma, head and neck, liver or kidney cancer. The V and J genes are TRBV11-3 and TRBJ1-1, with D uncertain. The input for sequencing was CD4+ or CD8+ T cells sorted from blood, taken in a trial of the OX40 agonist ivuxolimab. CDR3 protein: CASSLEERIAEAFF. The DNA for the CDR3 is TGTGCCAGCAGCTTAGAAGAGAGGATCGCTGAAGCTTTCTTT.